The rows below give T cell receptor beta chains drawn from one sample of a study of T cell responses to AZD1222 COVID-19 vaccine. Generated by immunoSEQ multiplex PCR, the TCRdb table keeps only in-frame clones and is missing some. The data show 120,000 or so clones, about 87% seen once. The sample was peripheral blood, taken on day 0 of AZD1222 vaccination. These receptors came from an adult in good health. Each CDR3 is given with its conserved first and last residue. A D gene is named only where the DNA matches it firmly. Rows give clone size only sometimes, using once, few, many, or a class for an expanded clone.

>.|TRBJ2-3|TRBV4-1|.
CASSQDRGLTDTQYF
TGCGCCAGCAGCCAAGATAGGGGCTTAACAGATACGCAGTATTTT
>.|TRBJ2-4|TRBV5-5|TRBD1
CASSLGQGRNIQYF
TGTGCCAGCAGCTTGGGACAGGGTAGGAACATTCAGTACTTC
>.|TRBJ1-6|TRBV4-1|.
CASSQEVPGRAADNSPLHF
TGCGCCAGCAGCCAAGAAGTGCCGGGGAGGGCAGCCGATAATTCACCCCTCCACTTT
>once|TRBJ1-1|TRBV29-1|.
CSGEWPNTEAFF
TGCAGCGGGGAGTGGCCGAACACTGAAGCTTTCTTT
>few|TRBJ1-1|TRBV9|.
CASSADDRLTEAFF
TGTGCCAGCAGCGCCGACGACAGATTAACGGAGGCTTTCTTT
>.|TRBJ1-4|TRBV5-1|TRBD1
CASSIGQGGNEKLFF
TGCGCCAGCAGCATCGGACAGGGAGGTAATGAAAAACTGTTTTTT
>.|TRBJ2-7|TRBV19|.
CASTPPGMAGEQYF
TGTGCCAGTACTCCTCCGGGGATGGCGGGCGAGCAGTACTTC
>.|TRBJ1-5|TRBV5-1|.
CASSLEGVDQPQHF
TGCGCCAGCAGCTTGGAAGGCGTGGATCAGCCCCAGCATTTT
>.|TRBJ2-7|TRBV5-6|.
CASSLERYEQYF
TGTGCCAGCAGCTTGGAGCGTTACGAGCAGTACTTC
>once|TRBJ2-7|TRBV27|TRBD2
CASSRASGGLSSYEQYF
TGTGCCAGCTCCCGGGCTAGCGGGGGTTTAAGCTCCTACGAGCAGTACTTC
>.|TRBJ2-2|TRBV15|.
CATSMDVTNTGELFF
TGTGCCACCAGCATGGACGTTACGAACACCGGGGAGCTGTTTTTT
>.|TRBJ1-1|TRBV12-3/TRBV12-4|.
CASSADPFGAFF
TGTGCCAGCAGTGCCGACCCATTTGGGGCTTTCTTT
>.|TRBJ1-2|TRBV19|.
CASSGGGGYTF
TGTGCCAGTAGTGGGGGAGGTGGCTACACCTTC
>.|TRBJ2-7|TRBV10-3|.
CAISEGWAGTNEQYF
TGTGCCATCAGTGAAGGGTGGGCAGGGACGAACGAGCAGTACTTC
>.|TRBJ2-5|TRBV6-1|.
CASSEMRATQYF
TGTGCCAGCAGTGAAATGAGGGCGACCCAGTACTTC
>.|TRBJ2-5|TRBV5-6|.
CASSSGARETQYF
TGTGCCAGCAGCTCAGGGGCTCGGGAGACCCAGTACTTC
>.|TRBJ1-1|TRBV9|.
CASSALGQREPTEAFF
TGTGCCAGCAGCGCTCTAGGGCAGCGGGAGCCGACTGAAGCTTTCTTT
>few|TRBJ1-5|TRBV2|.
CASSEGGQPQHF
TGTGCCAGCAGTGAGGGAGGCCAGCCCCAGCATTTT
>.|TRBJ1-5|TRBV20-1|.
CSASLQGIDQPQHF
TGCAGTGCTAGTTTACAGGGAATCGATCAGCCCCAGCATTTT
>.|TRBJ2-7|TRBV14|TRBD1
CASSQMTGGGYEQYF
TGTGCCAGCAGCCAGATGACAGGGGGTGGGTACGAGCAGTACTTC
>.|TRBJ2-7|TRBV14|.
CASSQEDIFYEQYF
TGTGCCAGCAGCCAAGAGGACATTTTTTACGAGCAGTACTTC
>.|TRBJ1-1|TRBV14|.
CASIRRNSVTEAFF
TGTGCCAGCATTCGCCGGAACTCGGTCACTGAAGCTTTCTTT
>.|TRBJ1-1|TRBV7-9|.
CASSSEGSRRAFF
TGTGCCAGCAGCTCTGAGGGCTCTCGGCGAGCTTTCTTT
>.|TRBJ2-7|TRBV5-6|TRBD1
CASSSGQGYEQYF
TGTGCCAGCAGCTCAGGACAGGGCTACGAGCAGTACTTC
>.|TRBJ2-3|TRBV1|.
CTSSQGRTSSLSADTQYF
TGCACCAGCAGCCAAGGACGGACTAGTTCCCTTTCCGCAGATACGCAGTATTTT
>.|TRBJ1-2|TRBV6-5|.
CASSYSILQTYGYTF
TGTGCCAGCAGTTACTCGATTTTACAGACGTATGGCTACACCTTC
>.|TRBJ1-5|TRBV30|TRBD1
CAGSSGTGSSNQPQHF
TGTGCCGGGAGTTCCGGGACAGGCAGTAGCAATCAGCCCCAGCATTTT
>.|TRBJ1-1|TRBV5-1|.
CASSPGNTEAFF
TGCGCCAGCAGCCCAGGGAACACTGAAGCTTTCTTT
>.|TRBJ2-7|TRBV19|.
CASSIWVGMSYEQYF
TGTGCCAGTAGTATTTGGGTCGGCATGAGCTACGAGCAGTACTTC
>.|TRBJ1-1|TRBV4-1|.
CASSWAQEAFF
TGCGCCAGCAGCTGGGCCCAAGAAGCTTTCTTT
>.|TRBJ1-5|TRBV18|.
CASSAKGVGGEPQHF
TGTGCCAGCTCAGCAAAAGGTGTCGGGGGAGAGCCCCAGCATTTT
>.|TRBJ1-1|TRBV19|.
CASSPWGGRGVNTEAFF
TGTGCCAGTAGTCCATGGGGTGGGCGGGGCGTGAACACTGAAGCTTTCTTT
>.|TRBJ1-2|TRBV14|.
CASSQAGTGVGGYTF
TGTGCCAGCAGCCAAGCGGGCACGGGGGTGGGCGGCTACACCTTC
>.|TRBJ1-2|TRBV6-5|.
CASSYSQGGYTF
TGTGCCAGCAGTTACTCCCAGGGGGGCTACACCTTC
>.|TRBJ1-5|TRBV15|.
CATWARDSNQPQHF
TGTGCCACCTGGGCCAGGGATAGCAATCAGCCCCAGCATTTT
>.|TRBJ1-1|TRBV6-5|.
CASRYAGTEAFF
TGTGCCAGCAGGTACGCGGGCACTGAAGCTTTCTTT
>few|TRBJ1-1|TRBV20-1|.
CSATEPPEAFF
TGCAGTGCTACGGAACCTCCTGAAGCTTTCTTT
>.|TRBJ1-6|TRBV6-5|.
CASTPGILNSPLHF
TGTGCCAGCACCCCCGGGATTTTGAATTCACCCCTCCACTTT
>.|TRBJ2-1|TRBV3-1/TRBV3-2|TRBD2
CASSQVLAGLEQFF
TGTGCCAGCAGCCAAGTTCTAGCGGGACTTGAGCAGTTCTTC
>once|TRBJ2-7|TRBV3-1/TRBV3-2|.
CASSHGRGYEQYF
TGTGCCAGCAGCCATGGAAGGGGCTACGAGCAGTACTTC
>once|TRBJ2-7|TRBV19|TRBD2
CASGPRGGYEQYF
TGTGCCAGTGGACCCCGGGGGGGCTACGAGCAGTACTTC
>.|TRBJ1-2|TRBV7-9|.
CATLTNRRDGYTF
TGTGCCACCCTGACGAACCGACGCGATGGCTACACCTTC
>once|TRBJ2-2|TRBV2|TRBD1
CASSVSRGFPYTGELFF
TGTGCCAGCAGTGTGTCCAGGGGGTTTCCTTACACCGGGGAGCTGTTTTTT
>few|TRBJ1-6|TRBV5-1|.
CASSSLDIGWNSPLHF
TGCGCCAGCAGCTCCCTGGACATAGGGTGGAATTCACCCCTCCACTTT
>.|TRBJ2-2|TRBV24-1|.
CATSASNTGELFF
TGTGCCACCAGTGCAAGTAACACCGGGGAGCTGTTTTTT
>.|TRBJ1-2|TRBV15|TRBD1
CATSADWDRASYGYTF
TGTGCCACCAGCGCCGATTGGGACAGAGCATCCTATGGCTACACCTTC
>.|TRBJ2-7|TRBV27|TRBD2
CASSPTARGDEQYF
TGTGCCAGCAGCCCTACAGCCCGGGGGGACGAGCAGTACTTC
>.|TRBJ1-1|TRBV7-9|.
CASSSKTVTTEAFF
TGTGCCAGCAGCTCGAAAACGGTCACCACTGAAGCTTTCTTT
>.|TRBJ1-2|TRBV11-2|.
CASSPGGAAWGYGYTF
TGTGCCAGCAGCCCCGGGGGGGCAGCTTGGGGCTATGGCTACACCTTC